This TCR beta chain was identified in a study of T cell repertoires in cytomegalovirus infection (dated by TCRdb to between 2019 and 2020). With regard to the full study: The peptide stimulations were aimed at well-studied HLA-B-restricted epitopes as well as recently identified HLA-C-restricted CMV epitopes, whose presentation resists viral immunomodulation. The HLA type of each donor mattered for the analysis, because public TCR beta signatures pointed to carriage of CMV infection along with the matching HLA type. The investigation overall reported the following: The ex vivo response was dominated by HLA-C-restricted CMV-specific TCR beta clonotypes, which also provided the single most frequent clonotype in two of eight donors. In both this cohort and an independent roughly 400-donor cohort, the cumulative frequency of public TCR beta family members distinguished carriers of CMV infection plus the relevant HLA type.

Concerning this clonotype itself: Its antigen has not been determined. No base quality information exists; no much larger clone differs at one position.

TCRdb shows the sequencer as Illumina HiSeq 1500. TCRdb reran the public reads through fastp at Q25 and MiXCR, keeping productive beta chains. Every distinct CDR3 protein forms one entry, paired with its most common genes and DNA. The sample table contains fewer than 1,000,000 distinct CDR3 sequences; only one count was recorded for approximately 31% of them. Around an eighth of the sample belongs to the ten largest clones. V has 6 bases trimmed and J has 4 bases trimmed; junction bases matching no gene number 11. There are 16 amino acids in the CDR3, from cysteine to phenylalanine inclusive. The entry retains the CDR3 DNA only, 48 bases that are in frame from base 1. Per the germline V gene (reference sequence), SGHNT is the CDR1 and YYREEE is the CDR2. Read against the paper, the sample's treatment or condition label means: in vitro stimulation with specific CMV peptide epitopes to enrich CMV-specific T cells.

This TCR derives from a human donor in good health (CMV status not recorded). Some clones in this sample may be carry-over from other donors' samples. Here the sequenced sample was cultured CD8+ T cells from PBMCs, taken from culture after CMV antigen stimulation. The chain was built from TRBV5-4 and TRBJ2-3; 10 middle bases align to TRBD2. The encoded CDR3 is CASTPGASGGADTQYF. The sequenced DNA is TGTGCCAGCACCCCTGGAGCTAGCGGGGGCGCAGATACGCAGTATTTT.